This T cell receptor (beta chain) appears in the sequencing data of a study of shared clonotypes between healthy human individuals. Study findings and constraints: Compared with memory subsets, naive subsets generally had larger estimated richness. Sampling used blood alone; tissue repertoires probably differ. Naive CD4 clonotype sharing across several donors was approximately 5.2%.

Points on this clone: Its antigen remains unidentified.

The CDR3 sequence is 13 residues long. V shed 3 bases and J 7 bases; nucleotides not matched to a gene: 5. Germline-derived CDR1 and CDR2 are LGHNA and YNFKEQ. In the naive CD8 group, cells lacked CD45RO and were positively selected for CCR7, so terminally differentiated effector memory CD45RA+ cells were left out. Assay: immunoSEQ multiplex PCR; the TCRdb copy retains only in-frame clones and omits some. The repertoire holds some 2,000,000 clones, with about 95% as singletons. What was sequenced was naive CD8+ T cells sorted from blood. The genes are TRBV4-2 and TRBJ2-7; the match to TRBD2 covers 8 bases. This clonotype originated in a man aged 18 to 29 in good health. The DNA for the CDR3 is TGTGCCAGCAGCCATTCCGGGACTAGTGAGCAGTACTTC. Translated: CASSHSGTSEQYF.